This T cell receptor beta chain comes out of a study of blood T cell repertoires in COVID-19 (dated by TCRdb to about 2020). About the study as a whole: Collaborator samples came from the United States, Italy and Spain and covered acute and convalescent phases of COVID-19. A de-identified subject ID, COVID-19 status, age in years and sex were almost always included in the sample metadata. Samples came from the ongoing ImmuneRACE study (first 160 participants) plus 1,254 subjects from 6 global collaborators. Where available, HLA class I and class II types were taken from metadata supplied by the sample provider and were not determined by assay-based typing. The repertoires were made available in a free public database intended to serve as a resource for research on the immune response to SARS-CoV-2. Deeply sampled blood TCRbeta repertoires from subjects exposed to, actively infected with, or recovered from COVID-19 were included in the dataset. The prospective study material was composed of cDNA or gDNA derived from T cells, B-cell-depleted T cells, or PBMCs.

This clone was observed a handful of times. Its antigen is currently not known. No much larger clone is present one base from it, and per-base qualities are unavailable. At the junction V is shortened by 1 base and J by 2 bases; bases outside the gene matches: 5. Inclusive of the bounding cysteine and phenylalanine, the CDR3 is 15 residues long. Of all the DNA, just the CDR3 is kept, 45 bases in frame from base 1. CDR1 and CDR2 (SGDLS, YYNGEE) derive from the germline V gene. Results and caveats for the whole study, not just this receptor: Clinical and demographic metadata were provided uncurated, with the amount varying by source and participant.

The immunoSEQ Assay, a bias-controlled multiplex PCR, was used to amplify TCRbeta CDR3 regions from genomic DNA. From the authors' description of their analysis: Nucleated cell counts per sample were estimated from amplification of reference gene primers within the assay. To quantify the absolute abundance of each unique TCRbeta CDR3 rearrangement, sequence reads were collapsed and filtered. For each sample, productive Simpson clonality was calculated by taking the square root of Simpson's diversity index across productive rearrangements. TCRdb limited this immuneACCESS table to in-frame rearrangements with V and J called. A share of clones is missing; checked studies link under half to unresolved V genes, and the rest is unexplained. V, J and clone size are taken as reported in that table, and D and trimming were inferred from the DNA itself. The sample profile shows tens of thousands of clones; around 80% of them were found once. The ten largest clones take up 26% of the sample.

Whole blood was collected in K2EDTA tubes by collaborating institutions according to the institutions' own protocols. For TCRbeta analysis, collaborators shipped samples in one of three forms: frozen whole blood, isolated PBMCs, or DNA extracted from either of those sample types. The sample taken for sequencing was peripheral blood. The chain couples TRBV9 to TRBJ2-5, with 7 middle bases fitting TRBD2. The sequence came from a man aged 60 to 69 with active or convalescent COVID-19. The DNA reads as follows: TGTGCCAGCAGCGTATTGGGCGGGGGACAAGAGACCCAGTACTTC. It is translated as CASSVLGGGQETQYF.